This TCR beta chain originates from a study of blood T cell repertoires in COVID-19. Overall study: Some COVID-19 samples were acute and others convalescent; all came from the United States, Italy and Spain.

Original processing notes: Amplified reference gene primers provided the basis for estimating nucleated cell counts. The repertoire was sequenced with immunoSEQ multiplex PCR; TCRdb's copy has only in-frame clones and lacks some. Clone size and V and J calls were adopted from that table, with D and trimming inferred from the DNA. Found here are some 700,000 clones, around 89% of them singletons; the top ten hold over 0.2%. In its sample, this clone was seen a few times. Other DNA variants within this sample encode the same CDR3. The V end was cut by 4 bases, the J end by 1 base, with 7 bases between. Germline V lookup: CDR1 LGHNA, CDR2 YSLEER. The CDR3 has 13 residues.

The V call is TRBV4-3, the J call TRBJ1-1; weak D call: TRBD1 (6 bases). Source material: peripheral blood. This sequence was found in a woman aged 18-30 years with acute or convalescent COVID-19. The CDR3 here is CASSPGQNTEAFF. As DNA, the CDR3 is TGCGCCAGCAGCCCGGGACAGAACACTGAAGCTTTCTTT.